This record covers a single T cell receptor beta chain. The antigen is not known. This entry comes from a study of T cells expressing NK-cell markers. The wider study: All TCR beta repertoires analysed originated from sorted CD3+CD56+NKG2C+, CD3+CD56+NKG2C- and CD3+CD56-NKG2C+ T cells. Within the sequenced cohort of eight donors, seven exhibited HCMV seropositivity and one was seronegative. Whole-study findings and limits: HCMV specificity was not established for the expanded NKG2C+ T cell clones. The study found dominant NKG2C+ clonotypes at roughly 1.0-8% of CD8+ T cells in over five donors.

Following a re-call of the 5' RACE reads, TCRdb has one entry per CDR3 protein and lacks DNA. This repertoire includes roughly 160,000 distinct CDR3 sequences. The sequencing input was blood T cells: a sorted CD56 or NKG2C T cell subset, CD4+ or CD8+ T cells, or bulk PBMC T cells (not recorded which). This receptor was obtained from a woman aged 18-70 years in good health.

CDR3 region: CASSARAGAAKNIQYF. This rearrangement joins TRBV9 to TRBJ2-4; TCRdb reports TRBD1, a call that lacks DNA to check it against. Germline CDR1 is SGDLS and CDR2 is YYNGEE. The CDR3 has 16 amino acids. The entire variable domain, with the rest obtained from reference TRBV9 and TRBJ2-4, is as follows: DSGVTQTPKHLITATGQRVTLRCSPRSGDLSVYWYQQSLDQGLQFLIQYYNGEERAKGNILERFSAQQFPDLHSELNLSSLELGDSALYFCASSARAGAAKNIQYFGAGTRLSVL.